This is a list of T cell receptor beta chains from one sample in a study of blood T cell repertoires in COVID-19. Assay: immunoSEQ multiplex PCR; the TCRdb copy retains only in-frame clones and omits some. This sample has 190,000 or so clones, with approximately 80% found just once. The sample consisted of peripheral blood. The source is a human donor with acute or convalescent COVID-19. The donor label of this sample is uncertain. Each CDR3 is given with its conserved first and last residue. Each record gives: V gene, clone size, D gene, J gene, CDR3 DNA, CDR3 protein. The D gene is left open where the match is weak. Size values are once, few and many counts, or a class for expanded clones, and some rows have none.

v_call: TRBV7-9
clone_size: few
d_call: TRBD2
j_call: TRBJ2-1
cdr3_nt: TGTGCCAGCAGCTTAAGTCTAGCGGGAAACAATGAGCAGTTCTTC
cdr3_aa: CASSLSLAGNNEQFF

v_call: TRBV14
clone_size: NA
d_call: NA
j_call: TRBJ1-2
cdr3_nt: TGTGCCAGCAGCCAAGATGCGGGTTTCGGGGGCTACACCTTC
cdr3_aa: CASSQDAGFGGYTF

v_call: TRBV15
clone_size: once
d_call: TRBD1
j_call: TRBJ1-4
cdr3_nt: TGTGCCACCAGCAGAGTGGGACAGGGAGATGAAAAACTGTTTTTT
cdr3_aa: CATSRVGQGDEKLFF

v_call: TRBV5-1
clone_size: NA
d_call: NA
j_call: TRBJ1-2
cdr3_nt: TGCGCCAGCAGCTTAGCCGGGTCCGAATATGGCTACACCTTC
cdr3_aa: CASSLAGSEYGYTF

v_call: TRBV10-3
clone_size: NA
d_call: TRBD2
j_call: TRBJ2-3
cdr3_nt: TGTGCCATCAGTGGGGGTGGGCTAGCGGGGAGCACAGATACGCAGTATTTT
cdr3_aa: CAISGGGLAGSTDTQYF

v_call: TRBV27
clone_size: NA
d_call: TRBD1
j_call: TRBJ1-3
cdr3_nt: TGTGCCAGCAGTCCGTGGACAGGGCTTGGAAACACCATATATTTT
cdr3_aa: CASSPWTGLGNTIYF

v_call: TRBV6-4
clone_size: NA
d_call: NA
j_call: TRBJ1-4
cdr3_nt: TGTGCCAGCAGCCCCGGGCAGGGGCGGAATGAAAAACTGTTTTTT
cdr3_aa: CASSPGQGRNEKLFF

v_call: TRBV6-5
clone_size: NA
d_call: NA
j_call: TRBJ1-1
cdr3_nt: TGTGCCAGCGTGGGGGGGCAGAACACTGAAGCTTTCTTT
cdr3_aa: CASVGGQNTEAFF

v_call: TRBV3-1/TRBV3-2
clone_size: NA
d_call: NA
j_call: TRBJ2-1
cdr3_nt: TGTGCCAGCAGCCAAGCGTTCGCCGTGAGCTCCTACAATGAGCAGTTCTTC
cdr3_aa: CASSQAFAVSSYNEQFF

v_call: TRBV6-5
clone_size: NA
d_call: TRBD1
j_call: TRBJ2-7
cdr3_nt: TGTGCCAGCAGAATTGGACAGGGGGCGGACGAGCAGTACTTC
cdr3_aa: CASRIGQGADEQYF

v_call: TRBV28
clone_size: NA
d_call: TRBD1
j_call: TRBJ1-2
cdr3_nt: TGTGCCAGCAGCCAAGGGACAGGACGTGGCTACACCTTC
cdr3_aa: CASSQGTGRGYTF

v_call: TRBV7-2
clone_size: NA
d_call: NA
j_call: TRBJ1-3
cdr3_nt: TGTGCCAGCAGCAGTCCAGGGGCGCTCGGAAACACCATATATTTT
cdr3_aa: CASSSPGALGNTIYF

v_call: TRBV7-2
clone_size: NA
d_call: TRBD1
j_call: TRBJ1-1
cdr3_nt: TGTGCCAGCAGCCTTAGGGGGCTGGGCACTGAAGCTTTCTTT
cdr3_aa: CASSLRGLGTEAFF

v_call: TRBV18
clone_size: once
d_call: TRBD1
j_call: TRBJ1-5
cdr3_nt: TGTGCCAGCTCACCGGTGGGTGGACAGGGGAATCAGCCCCAGCATTTT
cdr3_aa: CASSPVGGQGNQPQHF

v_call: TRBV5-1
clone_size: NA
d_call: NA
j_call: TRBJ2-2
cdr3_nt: TGCGCCAGCAGCTTGCCCCAAACGAAGGAGCAACCCACCGGGGAGCTGTTTTTT
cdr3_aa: CASSLPQTKEQPTGELFF

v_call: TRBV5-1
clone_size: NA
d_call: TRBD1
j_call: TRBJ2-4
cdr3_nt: TGCGCCAGCAGCCCCGGGACAGGGACACTAGCCAAAAACATTCAGTACTTC
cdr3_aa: CASSPGTGTLAKNIQYF

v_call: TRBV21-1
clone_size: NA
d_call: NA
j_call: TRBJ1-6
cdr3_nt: TGTGCCAGCAGCACTAATAATTCACCCCTCCACTTT
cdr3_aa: CASSTNNSPLHF

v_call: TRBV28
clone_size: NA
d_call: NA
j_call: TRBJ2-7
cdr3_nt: TGTGCCAGCCTAGGCTCCTACGAGCAGTACTTC
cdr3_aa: CASLGSYEQYF

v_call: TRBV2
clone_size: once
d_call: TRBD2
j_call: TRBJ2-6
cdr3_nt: TGTGCCAGCAGTTTCGGGAGGGAGGGTAGGGCCAACGTCCTGACTTTC
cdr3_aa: CASSFGREGRANVLTF

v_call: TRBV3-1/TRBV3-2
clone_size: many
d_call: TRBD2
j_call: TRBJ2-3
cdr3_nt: TGTGCCAGCAGCCCGGGACTAGCTGCCGATACGCAGTATTTT
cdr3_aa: CASSPGLAADTQYF

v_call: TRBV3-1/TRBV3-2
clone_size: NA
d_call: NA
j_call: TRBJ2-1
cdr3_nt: TGTGCCAGCAGCCAATGGCTAGGGGTCAACTACAATGAGCAGTTCTTC
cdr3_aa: CASSQWLGVNYNEQFF

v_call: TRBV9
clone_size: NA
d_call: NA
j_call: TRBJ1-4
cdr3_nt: TGTGCCAGCAGCGTAGCTGCAACTAATGAAAAACTGTTTTTT
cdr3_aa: CASSVAATNEKLFF

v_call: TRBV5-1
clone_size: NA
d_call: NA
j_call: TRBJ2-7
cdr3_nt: TGCGCCAGCAGCTTACAGGTCTCCTACGAGCAGTACTTC
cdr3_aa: CASSLQVSYEQYF

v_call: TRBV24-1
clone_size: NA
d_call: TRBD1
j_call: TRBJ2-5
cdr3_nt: TGTGCCACCAGTGGGGGACAGTACCAAGAGACCCAGTACTTC
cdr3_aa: CATSGGQYQETQYF

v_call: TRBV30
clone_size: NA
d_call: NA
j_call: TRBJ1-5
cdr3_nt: TGTGCCTGGAGTGCCGACAGTGGGTTGAGCAATCAGCCCCAGCATTTT
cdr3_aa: CAWSADSGLSNQPQHF

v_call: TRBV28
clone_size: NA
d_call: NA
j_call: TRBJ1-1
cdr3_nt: TGTGCCAGCACCCCAGGACTTTCCACAACTGAAGCTTTCTTT
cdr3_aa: CASTPGLSTTEAFF

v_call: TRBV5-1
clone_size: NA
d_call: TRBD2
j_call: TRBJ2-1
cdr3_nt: TGCGCCAGCAGCCAGGGACTAGCGGGAGGGCGCCCCTACAATGAGCAGTTCTTC
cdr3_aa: CASSQGLAGGRPYNEQFF

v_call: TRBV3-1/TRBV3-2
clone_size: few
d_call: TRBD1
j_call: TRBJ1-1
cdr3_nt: TGTGCCAGCAGCCAAGGGACAGGGAAGGTCACTGAAGCTTTCTTT
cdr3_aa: CASSQGTGKVTEAFF

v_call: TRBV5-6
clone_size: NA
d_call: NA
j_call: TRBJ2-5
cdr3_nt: TGTGCCAGCAGCTTGCAGGGGATCGTCCAAGGGACCCAGTACTTC
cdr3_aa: CASSLQGIVQGTQYF

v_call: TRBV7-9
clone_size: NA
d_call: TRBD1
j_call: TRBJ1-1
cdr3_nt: TGTGCCAGCAGCTACCGGACAGGCTCTGAAGCTTTCTTT
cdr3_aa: CASSYRTGSEAFF

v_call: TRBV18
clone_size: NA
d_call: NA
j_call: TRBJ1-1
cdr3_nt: TGTGCCAGCTCCCTGAGCCTTTCCAATGAAGCTTTCTTT
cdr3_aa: CASSLSLSNEAFF

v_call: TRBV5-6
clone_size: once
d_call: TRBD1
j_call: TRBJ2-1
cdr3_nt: TGTGCCAGCAGCTTCGTTACAGGGGGTGGTAATGAGCAGTTCTTC
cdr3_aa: CASSFVTGGGNEQFF

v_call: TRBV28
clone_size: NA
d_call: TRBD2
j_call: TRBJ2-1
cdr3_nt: TGTGCCAGCAGTCTAGCGGTGTCCTACAATGAGCAGTTCTTC
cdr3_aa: CASSLAVSYNEQFF

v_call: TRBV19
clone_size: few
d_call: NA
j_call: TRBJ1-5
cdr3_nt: TGTGCCAGTAGTATATCTCCCGGATCCCGGACACCTTATAGCAATCAGCCCCAGCATTTT
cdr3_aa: CASSISPGSRTPYSNQPQHF

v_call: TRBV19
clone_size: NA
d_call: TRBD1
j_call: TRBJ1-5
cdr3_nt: TGTGCCGTAACCGGGACAGGGGGCAATCAGCCCCAGCATTTT
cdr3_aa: CAVTGTGGNQPQHF

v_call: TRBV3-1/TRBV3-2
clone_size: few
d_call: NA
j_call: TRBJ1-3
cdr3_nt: TGTGCCAGCAGCCCCTCCGGGAACACCATATATTTT
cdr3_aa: CASSPSGNTIYF

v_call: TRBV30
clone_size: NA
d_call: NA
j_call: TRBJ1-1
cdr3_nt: TGTGCCTGGAGAGCAGGGGCTAACACTGAAGCTTTCTTT
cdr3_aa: CAWRAGANTEAFF

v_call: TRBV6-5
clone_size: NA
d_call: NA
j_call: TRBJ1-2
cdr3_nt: TGTGCCAGCAACCCCGGGACAACCAACTATGGCTACACCTTC
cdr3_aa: CASNPGTTNYGYTF